Presented here are 14 T cell receptor beta chains from one specimen sequenced in a study of human T cells and chemical hapten exposure (dated by TCRdb to about 2021). The library was obtained by RACE. The sample was run on a NextSeq 500. TCRdb's own reprocessing of the public reads used fastp at Q25 and MiXCR and kept productive beta chains. When rows share a CDR3 protein, they turn into one entry using the most common DNA and genes. Recorded for this sample are 180,000 or so distinct CDR3 sequences; more than 20% of them occurred a single time. Under 7% of the sample is in the top ten clones. This specimen's time point label, interpreted: patch test 1, 2 weeks after DPC sensitization. The label giving this sample's treatment or condition can be read as: therapeutic diphenylcyclopropenone sensitization with weekly scalp DPC. The source was whole blood, collected in connection with sensitization to the hapten diphenylcyclopropenone (DPC). The receptors originated from a woman aged 45-59 years with alopecia areata. Some clones in this sample may be carry-over from other donors' samples.

The chain recombines TRBV6-6 with TRBJ1-3; 10 bases map to TRBD1. CDR1 and CDR2 (germline): MNHNY, SVGAGI (reference sequence). CDR3 length: 13 amino acids. V lost 8 bases to trimming and J lost 8 bases; unmatched junction nucleotides: 6. CDR3 residues: CASVPGQGYTIYF. DNA of the CDR3: TGTGCCAGCGTACCGGGACAGGGGTACACCATATATTTT.

The chain has TRBV20-1 and TRBJ2-5; 8 bases fit TRBD1. Unmatched junction bases numbered 4, after V lost 6 bases and J lost 1 base. Germline CDR1 is DFQATT and CDR2 is SNEGSKA (reference sequence). The CDR3 has 13 amino acids. The CDR3 DNA is TGCAGTGCCCTTACAGGGGGCCAAGAGACCCAGTACTTC. Amino acid sequence: CSALTGGQETQYF.

This chain links TRBV11-3 with TRBJ2-3; D not resolved. V lost 1 base to trimming and J lost 6 bases, with 14 bases between them. The CDR3 is 15 residues long. Germline-derived CDR1 and CDR2 are SGHNT and YENEEA. Here the CDR3 DNA reads TGTGCCAGCAGCTTAGGGTCCGGGCCCCAGGATACGCAGTATTTT. Protein product: CASSLGSGPQDTQYF.

The chain employs TRBV18 and TRBJ1-1; D remains unclear. Between the trimmed V and J ends, which lost 3 bases and 1 base, there was a span of 12 bases. The CDR3 has 15 residues. The germline CDR1 and CDR2 sequences are KGHSH and LQKENI. The CDR3 DNA sequence: TGTGCCAGCTCACCCTCGGGATTCAAGAACACTGAAGCTTTCTTT. Translated: CASSPSGFKNTEAFF.

The rearrangement links TRBV20-1 to TRBJ1-1, with 7 positions matching TRBD1. CDR1 is DFQATT, CDR2 SNEGSKA, per germline (reference sequence). The V gene end was trimmed by 5 bases and the J gene end by 0 bases; junction bases not matched to a gene: 9. CDR3 length equals 15 residues. The CDR3 reads CSAPGTASMNTEAFF. The DNA for the CDR3 is TGCAGTGCTCCCGGGACAGCCTCTATGAACACTGAAGCTTTCTTT.

In its sample, this clonotype was seen many times. V usage is TRBV4-1 and J usage is TRBJ2-1; 7 nucleotides match TRBD2. CDR1 and CDR2 from the germline V gene are MGHRA and YSYEKL. The CDR3 length is 16 residues. With V trimmed by 3 bases and J by 4 bases, 9 bases remained unmatched. As DNA, the CDR3 is TGCGCCAGCAGCCAGGGAGCGGGGCTTTCTTACAATGAGCAGTTCTTC. This sequence encodes CASSQGAGLSYNEQFF.

This clonotype occurred a few times. J is TRBJ1-2 and V is TRBV29-1; D is undetermined. CDR3 length equals 16 residues. Trimming took off 4 bases at V and 0 bases at J, with 18 bases between the two ends. Germline assignment: CDR1 SQVTM and CDR2 ANQGSEA. The chain's CDR3 is CSVVRFPGGTNYGYTF. The CDR3 nucleotides read TGCAGCGTTGTGAGATTTCCGGGAGGGACTAACTATGGCTACACCTTC. Looking up the rest from reference TRBV29-1 and TRBJ1-2 gives the full variable domain: SAVISQKPSRDICQRGTSLTIQCQVDSQVTMMFWYRQQPGQSLTLIATANQGSEATYESGFVIDKFPISRPNLTFSTLTVSNMSPEDSSIYLCSVVRFPGGTNYGYTFGSGTRLTVV.

The rearrangement links TRBV20-1 to TRBJ1-1; a weak D match, TRBD1 (6 bases). The CDR3 is made up of 13 amino acids. Germline CDR1 DFQATT, CDR2 SNEGSKA (reference sequence). V dropped 6 bases and J dropped 1 base, with 12 bases sitting between them. The CDR3 sequence: CSAKGQPNTEAFF. CDR3 coding DNA: TGCAGTGCCAAAGGACAGCCGAACACTGAAGCTTTCTTT.

The chain couples TRBV6-5 to TRBJ2-7; D uncertain. Germline values: CDR1 MNHEY, CDR2 SVGAGI. The CDR3 covers 17 residues. V was trimmed by 5 bases and J by 0 bases, leaving 20 bases between them. CDR3 in DNA: TGTGCCAGCAGTACCCACGGTTTTGGCAGGAGCTCCTACGAGCAGTACTTC. Its translation: CASSTHGFGRSSYEQYF.

The rearrangement links TRBV9 to TRBJ2-1; D tentatively fits TRBD1 or TRBD2 (5 bases each). The V end lost 4 bases, the J end lost 9 bases, and 17 bases lay between the germline ends. Per the germline V gene, CDR1 is SGDLS and CDR2 is YYNGEE. CDR3 size: 14 residues. In DNA form, the CDR3 reads TGTGCCAGCAGCACCAGATGGGGCGGGTCTGAGCAGTTCTTC. It translates to CASSTRWGGSEQFF.

This chain connects TRBV6-2 or TRBV6-3 to TRBJ2-7; D may be TRBD2 (5 bases). V was pared by 7 bases and J by 5 bases, with 21 bases between. The length of the CDR3 is 15 residues. CDR1 MNHEY and CDR2 SVGEGT come from the germline V gene. CDR3 nucleotide sequence: TGTGCCAGCAAAGCTGTCGTTACTCGGCGGGACGAGCAGTACTTC. It encodes CASKAVVTRRDEQYF.

The V call is TRBV29-1, the J call TRBJ2-7; D ambiguous. This CDR3 comprises 13 residues. CDR1 and CDR2 (germline): SQVTM, ANQGSEA. V dropped 3 bases and J dropped 7 bases, with 16 bases sitting between them. The CDR3 region is CSVDSGLPTEQYF. DNA for the CDR3: TGCAGCGTTGATTCTGGCCTACCGACAGAGCAGTACTTC.

V and J are TRBV29-1 and TRBJ2-1; D gene uncertain. V lost 6 bases, J lost 2 bases, and 8 bases lay in between. The germline gives CDR1 SQVTM, CDR2 ANQGSEA. The CDR3 spans 12 residues. As DNA, the CDR3 is TGCAGCGTAAGGGTCGCCTACAATGAGCAGTTCTTC. Amino acids: CSVRVAYNEQFF.

This sequence joins TRBV5-1 and TRBJ1-1; tentative D call: TRBD1 (5 bases). Trimming pared 6 bases from V and 0 bases from J, leaving 15 bases between. This CDR3 spans 15 amino acids. Looked up from germline, CDR1 is SGHRS and CDR2 is YFSETQ. The CDR3 DNA is TGCGCCAGCACTACATCGGGACTGATGAACACTGAAGCTTTCTTT. Amino acid sequence: CASTTSGLMNTEAFF.